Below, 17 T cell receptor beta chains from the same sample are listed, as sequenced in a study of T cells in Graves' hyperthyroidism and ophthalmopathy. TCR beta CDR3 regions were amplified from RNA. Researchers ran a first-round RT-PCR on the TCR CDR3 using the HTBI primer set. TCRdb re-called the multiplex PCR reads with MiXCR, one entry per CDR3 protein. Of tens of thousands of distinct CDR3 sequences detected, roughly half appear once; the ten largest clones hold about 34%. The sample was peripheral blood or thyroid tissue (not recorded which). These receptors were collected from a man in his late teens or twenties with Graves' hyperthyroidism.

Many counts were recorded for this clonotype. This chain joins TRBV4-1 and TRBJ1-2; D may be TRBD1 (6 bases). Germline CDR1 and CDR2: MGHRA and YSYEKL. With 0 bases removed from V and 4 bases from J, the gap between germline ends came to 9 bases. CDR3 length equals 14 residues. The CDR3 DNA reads TGCGCCAGCAGCCAAGAACCGGACAGCTATGGCTACACCTTC. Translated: CASSQEPDSYGYTF.

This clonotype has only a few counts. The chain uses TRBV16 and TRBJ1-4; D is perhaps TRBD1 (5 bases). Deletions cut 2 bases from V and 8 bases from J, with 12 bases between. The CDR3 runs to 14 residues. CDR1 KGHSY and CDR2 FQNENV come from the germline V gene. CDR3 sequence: CASSQDQGREKLFF. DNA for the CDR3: TGTGCCAGCAGCCAAGATCAGGGTCGCGAAAAACTGTTTTTT.

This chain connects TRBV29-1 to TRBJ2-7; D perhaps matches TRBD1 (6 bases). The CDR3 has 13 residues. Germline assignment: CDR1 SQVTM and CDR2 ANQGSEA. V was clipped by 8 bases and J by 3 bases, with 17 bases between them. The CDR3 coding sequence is TGCAGCTTGGGGGCGAGAGGGCTCTACGAGCAGTACTTC. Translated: CSLGARGLYEQYF.

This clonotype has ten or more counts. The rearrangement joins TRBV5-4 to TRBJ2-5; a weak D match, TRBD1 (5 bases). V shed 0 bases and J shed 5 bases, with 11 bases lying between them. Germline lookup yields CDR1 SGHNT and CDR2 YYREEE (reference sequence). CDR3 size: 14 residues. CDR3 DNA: TGTGCCAGCAGCTTGGGGGGCTACGGTGAGACCCAGTACTTC. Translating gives CASSLGGYGETQYF.

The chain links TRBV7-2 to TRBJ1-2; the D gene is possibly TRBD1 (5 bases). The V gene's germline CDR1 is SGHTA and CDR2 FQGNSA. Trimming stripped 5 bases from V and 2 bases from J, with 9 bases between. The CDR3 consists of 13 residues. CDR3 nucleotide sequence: TGTGCCAGCAGCCGGGACTCCAACTATGGCTACACCTTC. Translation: CASSRDSNYGYTF.

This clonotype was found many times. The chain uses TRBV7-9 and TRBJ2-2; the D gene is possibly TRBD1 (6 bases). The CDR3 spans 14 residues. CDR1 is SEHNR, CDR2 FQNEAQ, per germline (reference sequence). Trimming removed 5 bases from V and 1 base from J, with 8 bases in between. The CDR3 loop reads CASSPRGNTGELFF. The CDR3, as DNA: TGTGCCAGCAGCCCCAGGGGGAACACCGGGGAGCTGTTTTTT.

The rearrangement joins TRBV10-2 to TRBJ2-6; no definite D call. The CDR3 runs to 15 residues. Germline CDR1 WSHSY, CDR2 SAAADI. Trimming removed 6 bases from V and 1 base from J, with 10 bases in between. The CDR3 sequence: CASSAIGSGANVLTF. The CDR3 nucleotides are TGCGCCAGCAGCGCTATAGGGTCTGGGGCCAACGTCCTGACTTTC.

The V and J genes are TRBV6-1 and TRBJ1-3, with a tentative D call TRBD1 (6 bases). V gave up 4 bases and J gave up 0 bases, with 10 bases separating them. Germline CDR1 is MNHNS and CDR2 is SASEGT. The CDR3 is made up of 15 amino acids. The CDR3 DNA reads TGTGCCAGCAGTGCCCACAGGGACTCTGGAAACACCATATATTTT. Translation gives CASSAHRDSGNTIYF.

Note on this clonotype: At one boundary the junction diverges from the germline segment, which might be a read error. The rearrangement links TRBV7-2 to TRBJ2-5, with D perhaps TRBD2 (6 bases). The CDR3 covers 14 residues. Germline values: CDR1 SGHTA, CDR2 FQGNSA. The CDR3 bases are TGTGCCAGCAGCCCAATAGCGGATCAAGGGACCCAGTACTTC. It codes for CASSPIADQGTQYF. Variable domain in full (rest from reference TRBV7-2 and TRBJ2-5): GAGVSQSPSNKVTEKGKDVELRCDPISGHTALYWYRQSLGQGLEFLIYFQGNSAPDKSGLPSDRFSAERTGGSVSTLTIQRTQQEDSAVYLCASSPIADQGTQYFGPGTRLLVL.

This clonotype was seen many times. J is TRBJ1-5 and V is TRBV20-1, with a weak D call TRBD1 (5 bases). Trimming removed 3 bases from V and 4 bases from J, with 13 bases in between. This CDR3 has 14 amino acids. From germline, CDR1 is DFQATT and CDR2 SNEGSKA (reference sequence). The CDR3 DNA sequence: TGCAGTGCTAGGTTGGGGGGGTGGAATCAGCCCCAGCATTTT. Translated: CSARLGGWNQPQHF.

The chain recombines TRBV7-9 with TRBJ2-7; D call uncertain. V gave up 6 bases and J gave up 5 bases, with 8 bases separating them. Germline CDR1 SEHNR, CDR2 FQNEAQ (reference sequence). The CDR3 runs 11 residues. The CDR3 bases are TGTGCCAGCAGTCTTACGGACGAGCAGTACTTC. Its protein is CASSLTDEQYF.

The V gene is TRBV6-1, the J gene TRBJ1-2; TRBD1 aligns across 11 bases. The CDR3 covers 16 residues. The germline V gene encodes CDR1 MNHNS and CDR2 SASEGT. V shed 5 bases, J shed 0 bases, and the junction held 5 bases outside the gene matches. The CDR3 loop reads CASSYQGQGANYGYTF. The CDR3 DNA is TGTGCCAGCAGTTACCAGGGACAGGGGGCTAACTATGGCTACACCTTC.

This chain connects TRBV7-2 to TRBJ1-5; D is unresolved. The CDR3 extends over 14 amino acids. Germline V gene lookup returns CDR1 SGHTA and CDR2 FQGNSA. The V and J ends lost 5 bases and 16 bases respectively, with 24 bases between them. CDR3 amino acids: CASSRLGGLLTRHF. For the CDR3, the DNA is TGTGCCAGCAGCCGCCTAGGCGGCCTCCTTACACGACATTTT.

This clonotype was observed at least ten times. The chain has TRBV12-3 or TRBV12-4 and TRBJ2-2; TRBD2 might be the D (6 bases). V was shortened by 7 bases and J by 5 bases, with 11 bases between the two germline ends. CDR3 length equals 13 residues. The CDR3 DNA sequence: TGTGCCAGCACCCCTGGGGGGACCGGGGAGCTGTTTTTT. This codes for CASTPGGTGELFF.

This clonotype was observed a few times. In DNA form, the CDR3 reads TGTGCCTCAAATCCCGGGACAGAACCTTCCTACGAGCAGTACTTC. It specifies CASNPGTEPSYEQYF. The chain carries TRBV10-3 and TRBJ2-7, with 7 bases aligning to TRBD1. Germline lookup yields CDR1 ENHRY and CDR2 SYGVKD. The CDR3 loop spans 15 amino acids. V was clipped by 11 bases and J by 1 base; unmatched bases: 14.

The CDR3 DNA follows: TGTGCCAGCAGTGAAGCGGGAGGGACCCATGGCTACACCTTC. Translated, it gives CASSEAGGTHGYTF. The genes are TRBV2 and TRBJ1-2; TRBD1 might be the D (5 bases). Germline lookup yields CDR1 SNHLY and CDR2 FYNNEI. V gave up 0 bases and J gave up 6 bases, with 11 bases separating them. The length of the CDR3 is 14 residues.

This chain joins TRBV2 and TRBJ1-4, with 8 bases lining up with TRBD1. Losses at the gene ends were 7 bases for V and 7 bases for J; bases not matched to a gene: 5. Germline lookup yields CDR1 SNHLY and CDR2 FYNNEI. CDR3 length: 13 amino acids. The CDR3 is CASKGQGLEKLFF. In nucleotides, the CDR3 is TGTGCCAGCAAAGGACAGGGCCTTGAAAAACTGTTTTTT.